The present T cell receptor beta chain was sequenced within a study of neurological immune-mediated disorders. Study-wide findings and caveats: Across subjects, no CDR3 amino acid sequence appeared in expanded clones of more than one subject, a finding that suggested private repertoires in all groups. Healthy controls had more TCR clonal expansion than multiple sclerosis, which showed the least, whereas HTLV-1-associated myelopathy showed the most.

The CDR3 loop spans 11 amino acids. The V and J ends lost 3 bases and 3 bases respectively, with 3 bases between them. To note about this clonotype: As yet, its antigen is unknown. Because it lacks the conserved phenylalanine or tryptophan at the end, this CDR3 is likely a read error.

The making of cDNA relied on 5'RACE with 10-nucleotide random UMIs. Every sequencing run drew on 15-18 subjects and yielded over 170 million TCR-beta sequences. Using its own MiXCR run on the 5' RACE reads, TCRdb lists one record per CDR3 protein. This sample carries tens of thousands of distinct CDR3 sequences, 4% to 6% of them seen once, and the ten largest clones take less than 8%. The chain has TRBV12-3 or TRBV12-4 and TRBJ2-7; D is uncertain. This TCR was sampled from a man younger than 35 with multiple sclerosis. The specimen was PBMCs. The CDR3 loop reads CASSLNYEQYN. CDR3 bases: TGTGCCAGCAGTTTGAACTACGAGCAGTACAAC.